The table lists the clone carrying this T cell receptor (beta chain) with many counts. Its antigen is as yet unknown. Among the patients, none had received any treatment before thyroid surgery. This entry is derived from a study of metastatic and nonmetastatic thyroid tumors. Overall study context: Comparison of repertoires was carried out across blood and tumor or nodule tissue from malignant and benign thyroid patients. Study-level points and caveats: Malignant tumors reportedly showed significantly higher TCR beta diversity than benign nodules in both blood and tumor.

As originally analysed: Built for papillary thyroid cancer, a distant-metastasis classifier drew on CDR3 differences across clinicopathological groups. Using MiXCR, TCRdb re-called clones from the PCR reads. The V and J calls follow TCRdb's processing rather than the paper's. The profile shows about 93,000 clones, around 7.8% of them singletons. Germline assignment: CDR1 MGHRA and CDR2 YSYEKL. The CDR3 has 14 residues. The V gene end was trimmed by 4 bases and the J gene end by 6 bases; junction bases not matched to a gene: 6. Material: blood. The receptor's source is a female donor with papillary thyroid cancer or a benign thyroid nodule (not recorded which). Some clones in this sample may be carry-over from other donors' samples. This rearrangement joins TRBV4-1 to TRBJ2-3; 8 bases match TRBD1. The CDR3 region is CASSPGQGRDTQYF. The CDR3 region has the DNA TGCGCCAGCAGCCCCGGACAGGGCCGGGATACGCAGTATTTT.